Listed below are T cell receptor beta chains from one sample, sequenced in a study of CD8+CD57+ T cells in acquired aplastic anemia. TCRdb reprocessed the reads with MiXCR, giving one entry per CDR3 protein. The sample carries 170,000 or so distinct CDR3 sequences, 40% to 50% recorded once. The sequencing input was sorted CD4+, CD8+, or CD8+CD57+ T cells (not recorded which) from PBMCs. The origin of the receptors is a human donor with aplastic anemia. The CDR3 runs from the conserved cysteine through the conserved F or W. D genes are given only for firm matches. Rows give clone size only sometimes, using once, few, many, or a class for an expanded clone.

d_call	j_call	v_call	clone_size	cdr3_nt	cdr3_aa
TRBD2	TRBJ2-7	TRBV20-1	.	TGCAGTGGGACTAGCGGGACTAGGGAGGAGCAGTATTTC	CSGTSGTREEQYF
.	TRBJ2-1	TRBV24-1	.	TGTGCCACCAGTGAGGGTAGGACTCCCGAGCAGTTCTTC	CATSEGRTPEQFF
TRBD1	TRBJ1-1	TRBV10-3	.	TGTGCCATCAGCGGACAGGGAGGCCAGGCTTTCTTT	CAISGQGGQAFF
TRBD1	TRBJ2-1	TRBV2	many	TGTGCCAGCACCCCCGACAGGGCCGATGAGCAGTTCTTC	CASTPDRADEQFF
TRBD1	TRBJ1-5	TRBV24-1	.	TGTGCCACCAGTGATAGGGACAGCGCAGGAGATCAGCCCCAGCATTTT	CATSDRDSAGDQPQHF
.	TRBJ2-7	TRBV15	many	TGTGCCACCAGCACCCCCCACCGGGTTCCCCACGAGCAGTACTTC	CATSTPHRVPHEQYF
TRBD1	TRBJ1-1	TRBV7-9	many	TGTGCCAGCAGCTCCACAAGGGGGCGGGACACTGAAGCTTTCTTT	CASSSTRGRDTEAFF
.	TRBJ1-1	TRBV24-1	.	TGTGCCACATCGGGACCGCCGAGCACTGAAGCTTTCTTT	CATSGPPSTEAFF
.	TRBJ2-3	TRBV6-5	few	TGTGCCAGCAGTTTAAGCCCAGGGAGGAGCACAGATACGCAGTATTTT	CASSLSPGRSTDTQYF
.	TRBJ2-2	TRBV10-3	.	TGTGCCATCAAAGGGACACCGAACACCGGGGAGCTGTTTTTT	CAIKGTPNTGELFF
TRBD1	TRBJ1-1	TRBV19	.	TGTGCCAGTAGCAGACAGGGGGAAGCTTTCTTT	CASSRQGEAFF
.	TRBJ1-2	TRBV3-1	.	TGTGCCAGCAGCCAAGTCGGACAGAACTATGGCTACACCTTC	CASSQVGQNYGYTF
TRBD1	TRBJ2-3	TRBV2	many	TGTGCCAGCAGTGGAGGGGGCGAGAGCACAGATACGCAGTATTTT	CASSGGGESTDTQYF
.	TRBJ1-4	TRBV7-2	few	TGTGCCAGCAGCTTAGACCTTGGCGAAAAACTGTTTTTT	CASSLDLGEKLFF
.	TRBJ2-5	TRBV20-1	many	TGCAGTGCTAGGGTCCCAGGGGTCTTCACGCAAGAGACCCAGTACTTC	CSARVPGVFTQETQYF
.	TRBJ2-5	TRBV7-8	few	TGTGCCAGCGGTTTAGCTCTCGGAGAGACCCAGTACTTC	CASGLALGETQYF
.	TRBJ2-7	TRBV7-8	.	TGTGCCAGCAGCTTAGTAGTCGAGACCGGCATTGGTACCTACGAGCAGTACTTC	CASSLVVETGIGTYEQYF
.	TRBJ2-5	TRBV7-2	.	TGTGCCAGCAGCTTAGTTGAGGAGACCCAGTACTTC	CASSLVEETQYF
.	TRBJ2-7	TRBV6-5	many	TGTGCCAGCAGTTACTCGCAGGGGCGAATGGAGCAGTACTTC	CASSYSQGRMEQYF
TRBD1	TRBJ1-1	TRBV9	many	TGTGCCAGCAGCACAGGGGGCACTGAAGCTTTCTTT	CASSTGGTEAFF
TRBD1	TRBJ1-2	TRBV29-1	.	TGCAGCGTTGAGGGGGACAGCCTAAAGGGTGGCTACACCTTC	CSVEGDSLKGGYTF
.	TRBJ1-2	TRBV5-5	many	TGTGCCAGCAGCTTGGAAGGACCGGTTAACTATGGCTACACCTTC	CASSLEGPVNYGYTF
.	TRBJ1-2	TRBV5-1	many	TGCGCCAGCAGCGCAAGTGGGTATGGCTACACCTTC	CASSASGYGYTF